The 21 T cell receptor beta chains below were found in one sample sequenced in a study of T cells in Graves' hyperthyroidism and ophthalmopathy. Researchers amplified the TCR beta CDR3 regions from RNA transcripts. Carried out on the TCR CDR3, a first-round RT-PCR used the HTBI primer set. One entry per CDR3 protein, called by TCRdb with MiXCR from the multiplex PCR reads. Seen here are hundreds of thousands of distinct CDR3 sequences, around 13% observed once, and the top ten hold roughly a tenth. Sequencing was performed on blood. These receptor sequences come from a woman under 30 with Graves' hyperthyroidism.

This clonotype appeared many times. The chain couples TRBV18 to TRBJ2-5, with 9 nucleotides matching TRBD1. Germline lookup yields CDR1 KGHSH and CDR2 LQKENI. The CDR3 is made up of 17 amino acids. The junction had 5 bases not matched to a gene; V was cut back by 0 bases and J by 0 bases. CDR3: CASSPPWGQGDQETQYF. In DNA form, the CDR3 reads TGTGCCAGCTCACCACCGTGGGGACAGGGTGACCAAGAGACCCAGTACTTC.

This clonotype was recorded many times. CDR3 DNA sequence: TGTGCCAGCAGCTCGGGACAGGGGGCCGGGTATGGGCGCTACACCTTC. It is translated as CASSSGQGAGYGRYTF. This sequence joins TRBV7-2 and TRBJ1-2; 12 positions agree with TRBD1. Per germline, CDR1 SGHTA and CDR2 FQGNSA. Trimming cost V 4 bases and J 9 bases; bases outside gene matches: 12. The CDR3 spans 16 residues.

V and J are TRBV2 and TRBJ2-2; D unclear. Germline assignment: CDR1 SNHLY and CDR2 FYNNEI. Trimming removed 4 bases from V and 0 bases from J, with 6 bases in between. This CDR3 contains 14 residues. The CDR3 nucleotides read TGTGCCAGCAGTGTTGTCTCGAACACCGGGGAGCTGTTTTTT. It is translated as CASSVVSNTGELFF.

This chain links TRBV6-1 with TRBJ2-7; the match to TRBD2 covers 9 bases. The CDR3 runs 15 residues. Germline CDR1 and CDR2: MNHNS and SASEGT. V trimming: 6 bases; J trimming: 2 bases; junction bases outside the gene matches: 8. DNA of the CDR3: TGTGCCAGCAGGGGGACTAGCCTTTTCACCTACGAGCAGTACTTC. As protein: CASRGTSLFTYEQYF.

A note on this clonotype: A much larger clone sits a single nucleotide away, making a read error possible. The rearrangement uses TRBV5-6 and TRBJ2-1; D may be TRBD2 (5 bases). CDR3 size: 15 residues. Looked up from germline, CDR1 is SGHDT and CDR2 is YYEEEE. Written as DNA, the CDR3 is TGTGCCAGCAGCGGAAGGGAGAGCTCCCACAATGAGCAGTTCTTC. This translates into CASSGRESSHNEQFF.

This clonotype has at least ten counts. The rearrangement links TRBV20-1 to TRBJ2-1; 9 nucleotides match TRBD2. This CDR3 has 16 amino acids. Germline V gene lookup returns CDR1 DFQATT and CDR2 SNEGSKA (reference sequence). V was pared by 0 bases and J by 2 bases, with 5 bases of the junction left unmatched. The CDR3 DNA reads TGCAGTGCTAGAGATTTAGCGGGAGCCCCCTACAATGAGCAGTTCTTC. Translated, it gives CSARDLAGAPYNEQFF.

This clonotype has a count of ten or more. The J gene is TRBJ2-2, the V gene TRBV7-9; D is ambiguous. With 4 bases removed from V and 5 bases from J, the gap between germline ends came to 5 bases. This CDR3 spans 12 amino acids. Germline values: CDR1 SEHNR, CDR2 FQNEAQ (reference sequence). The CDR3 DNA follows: TGTGCCAGCAGCTCTGATACCGGGGAGCTGTTTTTT. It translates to CASSSDTGELFF.

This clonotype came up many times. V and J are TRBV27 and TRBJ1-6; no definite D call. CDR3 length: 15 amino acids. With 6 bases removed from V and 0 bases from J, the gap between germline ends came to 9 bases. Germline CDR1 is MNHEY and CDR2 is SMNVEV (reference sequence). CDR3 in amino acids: CASSRSSSYNSPLHF. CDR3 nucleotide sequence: TGTGCCAGCAGCAGGAGTAGCTCCTATAATTCACCCCTCCACTTT.

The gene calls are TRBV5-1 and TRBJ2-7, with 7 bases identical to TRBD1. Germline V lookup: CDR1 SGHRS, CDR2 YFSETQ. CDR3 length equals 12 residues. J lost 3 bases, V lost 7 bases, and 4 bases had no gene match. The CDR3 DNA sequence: TGCGCCAGCGCCACAGGGGACTACGAGCAGTACTTC. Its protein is CASATGDYEQYF.

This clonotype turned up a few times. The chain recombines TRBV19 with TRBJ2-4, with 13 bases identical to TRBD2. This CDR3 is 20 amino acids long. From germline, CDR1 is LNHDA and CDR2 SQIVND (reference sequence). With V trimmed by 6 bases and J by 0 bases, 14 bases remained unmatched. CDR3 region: CASSTLITSGRALAKNIQYF. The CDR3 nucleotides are TGTGCCAGTAGCACCTTGATAACTAGCGGGAGGGCCTTAGCCAAAAACATTCAGTACTTC.

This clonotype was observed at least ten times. Here the CDR3 reads CASSSLGDSTSYEQYF. In nucleotides, the CDR3 is TGTGCCAGCAGTTCTCTGGGGGACAGCACTTCATACGAGCAGTACTTC. V gene TRBV12-3 or TRBV12-4 combines with J gene TRBJ2-7; 7 nucleotides agree with TRBD1. V lost 4 bases, J lost 4 bases, and 13 bases stayed unmatched. The CDR3 has 16 amino acids.

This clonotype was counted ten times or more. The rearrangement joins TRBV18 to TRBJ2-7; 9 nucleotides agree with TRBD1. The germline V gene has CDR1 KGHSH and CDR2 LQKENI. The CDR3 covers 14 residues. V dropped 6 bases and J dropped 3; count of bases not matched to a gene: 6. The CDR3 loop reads CASSEGQGNYEQYF. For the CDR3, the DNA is TGTGCCAGCTCGGAGGGACAGGGAAACTACGAGCAGTACTTC.

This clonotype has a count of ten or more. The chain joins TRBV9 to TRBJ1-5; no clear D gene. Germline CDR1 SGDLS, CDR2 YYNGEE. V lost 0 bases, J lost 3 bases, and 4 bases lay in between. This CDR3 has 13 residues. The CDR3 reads CASSVGVNQPQHF. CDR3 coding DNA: TGTGCCAGCAGCGTAGGAGTCAATCAGCCCCAGCATTTT.

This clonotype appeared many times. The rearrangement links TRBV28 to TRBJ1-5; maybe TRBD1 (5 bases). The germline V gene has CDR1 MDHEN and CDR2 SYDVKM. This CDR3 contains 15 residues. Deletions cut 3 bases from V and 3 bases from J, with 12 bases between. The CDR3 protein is CASSFGSGYNQPQHF. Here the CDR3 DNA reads TGTGCCAGCAGTTTCGGGTCAGGGTACAATCAGCCCCAGCATTTT.

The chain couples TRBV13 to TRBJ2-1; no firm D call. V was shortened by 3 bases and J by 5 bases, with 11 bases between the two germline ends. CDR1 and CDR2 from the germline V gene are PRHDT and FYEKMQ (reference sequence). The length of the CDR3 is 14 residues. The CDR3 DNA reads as TGTGCCAGCAGCTTCTTGCACTCAAACAATGAGCAGTTCTTC. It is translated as CASSFLHSNNEQFF.

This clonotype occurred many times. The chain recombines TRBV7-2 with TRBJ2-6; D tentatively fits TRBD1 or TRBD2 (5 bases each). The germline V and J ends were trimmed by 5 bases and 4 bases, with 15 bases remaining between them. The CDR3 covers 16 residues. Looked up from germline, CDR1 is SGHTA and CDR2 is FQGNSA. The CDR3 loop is CASSLVGTGGANVLTF. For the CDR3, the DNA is TGTGCCAGCAGCCTAGTTGGGACCGGGGGGGCCAACGTCCTGACTTTC.

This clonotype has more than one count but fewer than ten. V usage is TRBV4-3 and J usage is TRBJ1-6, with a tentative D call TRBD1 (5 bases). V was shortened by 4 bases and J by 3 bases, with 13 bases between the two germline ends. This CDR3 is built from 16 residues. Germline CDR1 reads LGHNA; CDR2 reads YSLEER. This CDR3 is CASSPGQGRYNSPLHF. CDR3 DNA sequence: TGCGCCAGCAGCCCCGGGCAGGGCCGCTATAATTCACCCCTCCACTTT.

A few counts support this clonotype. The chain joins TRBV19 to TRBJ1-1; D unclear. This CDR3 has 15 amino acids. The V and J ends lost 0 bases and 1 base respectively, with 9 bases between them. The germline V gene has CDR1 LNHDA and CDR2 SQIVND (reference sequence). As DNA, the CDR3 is TGTGCCAGTAGTATAGATAGGGAGGGGAACACTGAAGCTTTCTTT. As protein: CASSIDREGNTEAFF.

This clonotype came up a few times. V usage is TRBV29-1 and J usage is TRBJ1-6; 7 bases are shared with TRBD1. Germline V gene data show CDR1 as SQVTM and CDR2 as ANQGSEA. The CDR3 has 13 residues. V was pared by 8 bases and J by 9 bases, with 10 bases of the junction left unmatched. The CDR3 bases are TGCAGCTTTAGACAGGGCCTTGGTTCACCCCTCCACTTT. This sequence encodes CSFRQGLGSPLHF.

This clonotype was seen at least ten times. CDR3 loop: CATSDRRRGDTQYF. The DNA for the CDR3 is TGTGCCACCAGTGATCGACGGAGGGGCGATACGCAGTATTTT. The chain is built from TRBV24-1 and TRBJ2-3; weak D call: TRBD2 (6 bases). The CDR3 is 14 amino acids. Trimming removed 3 bases at V and 6 bases at J, with 12 bases between. Germline V gene lookup returns CDR1 KGHDR and CDR2 SFDVKD.

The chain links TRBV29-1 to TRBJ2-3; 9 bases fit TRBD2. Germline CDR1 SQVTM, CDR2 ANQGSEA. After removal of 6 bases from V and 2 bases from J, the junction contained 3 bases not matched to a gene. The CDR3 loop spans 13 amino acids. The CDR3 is CSVGLAATDTQYF. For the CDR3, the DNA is TGCAGCGTGGGACTAGCAGCCACAGATACGCAGTATTTT.